Below, 26 T cell receptor beta chains from the same sample are listed, as sequenced in a study of T cell repertoires in cytomegalovirus infection. TCRdb ran MiXCR on the reads and lists one entry per CDR3 protein. Here the sample spans around 110,000 distinct CDR3 sequences, over 9.5% being singletons. Their specific antigens are unknown. Sequencing input: PBMCs, sequenced either directly or after in vitro stimulation (not recorded which). These receptor sequences come from a human donor in good health (CMV status not recorded). Some clones in this sample may be carry-over from other donors' samples.

This chain joins TRBV6-2 or TRBV6-3 and TRBJ2-7, with no clear D. Germline CDR1 is MNHEY and CDR2 is SVGEGT. The V end lost 6 bases, the J end lost 4 bases, and 7 bases lay between the germline ends. The CDR3 loop spans 11 amino acids. CDR3 in amino acids: CASSHTYEQYF. The CDR3 nucleotides are TGTGCCAGCAGCCACACATACGAGCAGTACTTC.

This clonotype has at least ten counts. The V call is TRBV4-1, the J call TRBJ1-2, with unresolved D. V gave up 3 bases and J gave up 5 bases, with 19 bases separating them. The CDR3 extends over 16 amino acids. CDR1 and CDR2 from the germline V gene are MGHRA and YSYEKL. As DNA, the CDR3 is TGCGCCAGCAGCCAGCCGGCCCGGATGCCGATTTATGGCTACACCTTC. This gives the protein CASSQPARMPIYGYTF.

This clonotype showed up many times. This chain joins TRBV7-3 and TRBJ2-3; TRBD2 matches at 8 bases. There are 14 residues in the CDR3. Germline V gene sequence: CDR1 SGHTA, CDR2 FQGTGA. Trimming took 6 bases from V and 4 from J; bases not matched to a gene: 6. This CDR3 is CASSSGLVADTQYF. In DNA form, the CDR3 reads TGTGCCAGCAGTTCGGGACTAGTGGCAGATACGCAGTATTTT.

This clonotype was picked up many times. The chain recombines TRBV28 with TRBJ2-7; tentative D call: TRBD1 (6 bases). The CDR3 loop spans 14 amino acids. V dropped 5 bases and J dropped 3 bases, with 14 bases sitting between them. Germline-derived CDR1 and CDR2 are MDHEN and SYDVKM. CDR3 coding DNA: TGTGCCAGCAGTCCTCCGGACAGAGTCTACGAGCAGTACGTC. Amino acid sequence: CASSPPDRVYEQYV.

This chain connects TRBV4-3 to TRBJ2-2; D unresolved. Germline CDR1 and CDR2: LGHNA and YSLEER. The CDR3 has 16 residues. Deletions cut 0 bases from V and 0 bases from J, with 8 bases between. DNA for the CDR3: TGCGCCAGCAGCCAAGATTCTCAATCGAACACCGGGGAGCTGTTTTTT. This codes for CASSQDSQSNTGELFF.

V is TRBV28 and J is TRBJ2-2; a weak D match, TRBD2 (6 bases). There are 15 residues in the CDR3. Germline V lookup: CDR1 MDHEN, CDR2 SYDVKM. Deletions cut 3 bases from V and 6 bases from J, with 14 bases between. The CDR3 here is CASSLIPGAPGELFF. CDR3 nucleotides: TGTGCCAGCAGTTTGATTCCGGGAGCCCCCGGGGAGCTGTTTTTT. The full variable domain, its missing parts supplied by reference TRBV28 and TRBJ2-2, is DVKVTQSSRYLVKRTGEKVFLECVQDMDHENMFWYRQDPGLGLRLIYFSYDVKMKEKGDIPEGYSVSREKKERFSLILESASTNQTSMYLCASSLIPGAPGELFFGEGSRLTVL.

This clonotype was seen many times. The chain couples TRBV6-2 or TRBV6-3 to TRBJ2-1, with 8 bases fitting TRBD2. Germline lookup yields CDR1 MNHEY and CDR2 SVGEGT. The ends lost 2 bases at V and 6 bases at J; junction bases unmatched: 9. There are 16 residues in the CDR3. Here the CDR3 reads CASSYPTGGPFNEQFF. CDR3 DNA sequence: TGTGCCAGCAGTTACCCAACGGGAGGGCCTTTCAATGAGCAGTTCTTC.

This clonotype was observed a few times. The V and J genes are TRBV6-5 and TRBJ1-5, with 8 bases lining up with TRBD1. CDR3 length: 14 residues. Trimming at V came to 6 bases and at J to 4 bases, leaving 5 bases not matched to a gene. Germline V gene data show CDR1 as MNHEY and CDR2 as SVGAGI. DNA for the CDR3: TGTGCCAGCAGGCCACAGGGGGGAAATCAGCCCCAGCATTTT. This gives the protein CASRPQGGNQPQHF.

This clonotype was counted at least ten times. This chain links TRBV27 with TRBJ2-2; 11 bases are a match to TRBD1. This CDR3 has 15 amino acids. The trim removed 6 bases at V and 7 bases at J, leaving 7 bases unmatched. Germline values: CDR1 MNHEY, CDR2 SMNVEV (reference sequence). Here the CDR3 reads CASSLDRGHSGELFF. For the CDR3, the DNA is TGTGCCAGCAGCTTGGACAGGGGGCATAGCGGGGAGCTGTTTTTT.

This clonotype has more than one count but fewer than ten. The V gene is TRBV20-1, the J gene TRBJ2-1; 9 nucleotides line up with TRBD2. Germline V gene lookup returns CDR1 DFQATT and CDR2 SNEGSKA (reference sequence). The CDR3 consists of 15 residues. V lost 5 bases, J lost 7 bases, and 12 bases stayed unmatched. The CDR3 bases are TGCAGTGCTCCCGCCAGCGGGAGGCCGGATAATGAGCAGTTCTTC. Its translation is CSAPASGRPDNEQFF.

In its sample, this clonotype was seen a few times. The V call is TRBV4-1, the J call TRBJ1-2, with TRBD1 matching 8 bases. The germline gives CDR1 MGHRA, CDR2 YSYEKL. The CDR3 spans 16 residues. The junction had 7 bases not matched to a gene; V was cut back by 3 bases and J by 1 base. CDR3 bases: TGCGCCAGCAGCCAGGAGGGGACAGGACGTAACTATGGCTACACCTTC. Its translation is CASSQEGTGRNYGYTF.

Many counts were recorded for this clonotype. This sequence joins TRBV6-2 or TRBV6-3 and TRBJ2-5; perhaps TRBD2 as D (7 bases). CDR1 and CDR2 from the germline V gene are MNHEY and SVGEGT. This CDR3 has 17 amino acids. The ends were cut back, 6 bases at V and 4 bases at J, with 24 bases in the middle. The chain's CDR3 is CASSRGVNRDTGETQYF. Written as DNA, the CDR3 is TGTGCCAGCAGCCGGGGGGTGAACCGGGACACTGGAGAGACCCAGTACTTC.

There are many counts of this clonotype. This rearrangement joins TRBV23-1 to TRBJ2-7; TRBD1 is a possible D gene (6 bases). TRBV23-1 is classed as an ORF, of uncertain function. The V and J ends lost 7 bases and 0 bases respectively, with 16 bases between them. The CDR3 is 15 amino acids. The CDR3 sequence is CASTSAGESSYEQYV. The CDR3 DNA reads as TGCGCCAGCACCTCCGCAGGGGAGAGCTCCTACGAGCAGTACGTC.

This clonotype was seen a handful of times. This chain uses TRBV30 with TRBJ2-7; D gene ambiguous. CDR1 GTSNPN and CDR2 SVGIG come from the germline V gene (reference sequence). V lost 3 bases, J lost 0 bases, and 9 bases lay in between. The CDR3 is made up of 13 amino acids. CDR3 residues: CAWREKSSYEQYF. The CDR3 region has the DNA TGTGCCTGGAGGGAAAAGAGCTCCTACGAGCAGTACTTC.

In its sample, this clonotype was seen a few times. The genes are TRBV7-2 and TRBJ1-2; 7 nucleotides match TRBD1. Germline V gene data show CDR1 as SGHTA and CDR2 as FQGNSA. The trim removed 5 bases at V and 4 bases at J, leaving 4 bases unmatched. CDR3 length equals 13 residues. The CDR3 sequence is CASSIDRAYGYTF. The CDR3 DNA is TGTGCCAGCAGCATCGACAGGGCCTATGGCTACACCTTC. Variable domain in full (rest from reference TRBV7-2 and TRBJ1-2): GAGVSQSPSNKVTEKGKDVELRCDPISGHTALYWYRQSLGQGLEFLIYFQGNSAPDKSGLPSDRFSAERTGGSVSTLTIQRTQQEDSAVYLCASSIDRAYGYTFGSGTRLTVV.

The table lists this clonotype with many counts. V usage is TRBV30 and J usage is TRBJ1-2, with 7 nucleotides matching TRBD1. V gave up 2 bases and J gave up 5 bases; unmatched junction bases: 5. CDR1 GTSNPN and CDR2 SVGIG come from the germline V gene (reference sequence). CDR3 length: 13 residues. As DNA, the CDR3 is TGTGCCTGGAGTCCTACGGGACAGTATGGCTACACCTTC. As protein: CAWSPTGQYGYTF.

There are a few counts of this clonotype. The chain recombines TRBV2 with TRBJ2-7; TRBD2 might be the D (6 bases). V lost 8 bases to trimming and J lost 4 bases, with 9 bases between them. This CDR3 region has 11 residues. Germline V CDR1 and CDR2: SNHLY, FYNNEI. The CDR3 loop reads CASGTVYEQYV. The CDR3 DNA reads TGTGCCAGCGGGACTGTTTACGAGCAGTACGTC.

Ten or more counts support this clonotype. The chain joins TRBV7-2 to TRBJ2-5; 14 nucleotides line up with TRBD2. The germline V gene encodes CDR1 SGHTA and CDR2 FQGNSA. CDR3 size: 18 residues. V shed 5 bases, J shed 4 bases, and the junction held 12 bases outside the gene matches. In DNA, the CDR3 is TGTGCCAGCAGCCCTCTGTCGACGACTAGCGGGAGGGTAGAGACCCAGTACTTC. This codes for CASSPLSTTSGRVETQYF. Full variable domain (remainder filled in from reference TRBV7-2 and TRBJ2-5): GAGVSQSPSNKVTEKGKDVELRCDPISGHTALYWYRQSLGQGLEFLIYFQGNSAPDKSGLPSDRFSAERTGGSVSTLTIQRTQQEDSAVYLCASSPLSTTSGRVETQYFGPGTRLLVL.

The rearrangement uses TRBV4-1 and TRBJ2-6; tentative D call: TRBD1 (5 bases). V lost 0 bases and J 0 bases, leaving 6 bases between the germline ends. This CDR3 has 16 residues. The germline gives CDR1 MGHRA, CDR2 YSYEKL. Here the CDR3 reads CASSQDDSSGANVLTF. DNA of the CDR3: TGCGCCAGCAGCCAAGATGACAGCTCTGGGGCCAACGTCCTGACTTTC.

This clonotype was picked up many times. The chain joins TRBV5-1 to TRBJ2-5; D gene unclear. The CDR3 runs 12 residues. Germline V CDR1 and CDR2: SGHRS, YFSETQ. V gave up 4 bases and J gave up 4 bases, with 8 bases separating them. CDR3 region: CASSPLGETQYF. DNA for the CDR3: TGCGCCAGCAGCCCCCTTGGAGAGACCCAGTACTTC.

This clonotype appeared a few times. The chain combines TRBV4-1 with TRBJ1-1; perhaps TRBD1 as D (5 bases). Germline V gives CDR1 MGHRA, CDR2 YSYEKL. Trimming stripped 6 bases from V and 3 bases from J, with 17 bases between. This CDR3 has 15 amino acids. CDR3 loop: CASRYLGGRDTEAFF. CDR3 DNA sequence: TGCGCCAGCAGGTACCTGGGGGGTCGGGACACTGAAGCTTTCTTT.

Only a few counts were recorded for this clonotype. This chain joins TRBV15 and TRBJ1-2, with TRBD1 matching over 7 bases. Germline V gene lookup returns CDR1 LNHNV and CDR2 YYDKDF (reference sequence). The CDR3 contains 13 residues. The V and J ends lost 4 bases and 7 bases, in that order; junction bases with no gene match: 6. CDR3 DNA: TGTGCCACCAGCAACCTCGACAGGGCTGGCTACACCTTC. Translated, it gives CATSNLDRAGYTF.

This clonotype was seen at least ten times. The chain combines TRBV6-1 with TRBJ2-3; D tentatively reads TRBD1 or TRBD2 (5 bases each). From germline, CDR1 is MNHNS and CDR2 SASEGT. V was trimmed by 7 bases and J by 3 bases, leaving 20 bases between them. The CDR3 sequence is 16 residues long. The CDR3 spells CASTPGQVRPTDTQYF. CDR3 nucleotide sequence: TGTGCCAGCACCCCGGGGCAAGTTCGTCCAACAGATACGCAGTATTTT.

The chain couples TRBV20-1 to TRBJ1-1, with 7 bases identical to TRBD1. After removal of 0 bases from V and 4 bases from J, the junction contained 11 bases not matched to a gene. The CDR3 contains 16 residues. Germline V CDR1 and CDR2: DFQATT, SNEGSKA (reference sequence). CDR3 in DNA: TGCAGTGCTAGAGATTGGCTACAGGGGACTCCCACTGAAGCTTTCTTT. Its translation is CSARDWLQGTPTEAFF.

This sequence joins TRBV27 and TRBJ2-7, with 11 bases lining up with TRBD1. CDR1 is MNHEY, CDR2 SMNVEV, per germline (reference sequence). The CDR3 extends over 14 amino acids. The J segment lost 4 bases and the V segment lost 5 bases, leaving 4 bases of the junction unmatched. For the CDR3, the DNA is TGTGCCAGCAGTCCCGGGACAGGGGGGTACGAGCAGTACTTC. Translating gives CASSPGTGGYEQYF.

This clonotype has only a few counts. The chain is built from TRBV19 and TRBJ1-2; 7 nucleotides match TRBD1. Germline lookup yields CDR1 LNHDA and CDR2 SQIVND (reference sequence). V was clipped by 2 bases and J by 2 bases; unmatched bases: 2. This CDR3 contains 14 residues. The CDR3 nucleotides are TGTGCCAGTAGTATACCACAGGGGAACTATGGCTACACCTTC. This sequence encodes CASSIPQGNYGYTF.